Each of the 10 T cell receptor beta chains below was sequenced from the same sample in a study of shared T cell receptors in the human thymus. Sequencing used immunoSEQ multiplex PCR; TCRdb keeps in-frame clones, though not all of them. Of about 660,000 clones listed, roughly 90% are singletons. This sample also appeared in a second study, on human thymus T cells.

The sequenced material came from thymocytes. The receptors originated from a boy younger than two with a congenital heart defect.

V usage is TRBV7-6 and J usage is TRBJ2-3; 10 bases map to TRBD1. V was pared by 6 bases and J by 8 bases, with 14 bases of the junction left unmatched. This CDR3 has 16 amino acids. The germline CDR1 and CDR2 sequences are SGHVS and FNYEAQ. The CDR3 DNA sequence: TGTGCCAGCAGTACGACAGGGGGCGTGGGCATGGGTACGCAGTATTTT. This translates into CASSTTGGVGMGTQYF.

The CDR3 region is CANSGVGETQYF. CDR3 bases: TGTGCCAACTCAGGGGTGGGGGAGACCCAGTACTTC. V usage is TRBV10-3 and J usage is TRBJ2-5, with D tentatively TRBD1 (6 bases). The CDR3 is 12 residues long. The germline CDR1 and CDR2 sequences are ENHRY and SYGVKD. Trimming left V 10 bases short and J 5 bases short, with 14 bases between.

This clone was seen a few times. J is TRBJ1-1 and V is TRBV28; D is unresolved. The V gene lost 2 bases and the J gene lost 0 bases, with 7 bases spanning the gap. Per germline, CDR1 MDHEN and CDR2 SYDVKM. The CDR3 length is 14 residues. As DNA, the CDR3 is TGTGCCAGCAGTTTACGGGGATTGAACACTGAAGCTTTCTTT. Translation: CASSLRGLNTEAFF.

This clone has a handful of counts. The chain uses TRBV5-6 and TRBJ1-1; 9 bases agree with TRBD1. The CDR3 is made up of 19 amino acids. V dropped 4 bases and J dropped 4; count of bases not matched to a gene: 20. CDR1 is SGHDT and CDR2 is YYEEEE in the germline V gene. Written as DNA, the CDR3 is TGTGCCAGCAGCGATACGGGACACTGGACAGGGGAAGAGAGCACTGAAGCTTTCTTT. Translating gives CASSDTGHWTGEESTEAFF. Full variable domain (remainder filled in from reference TRBV5-6 and TRBJ1-1): DAGVTQSPTHLIKTRGQQVTLRCSPKSGHDTVSWYQQALGQGPQFIFQYYEEEERQRGNFPDRFSGHQFPNYSSELNVNALLLGDSALYLCASSDTGHWTGEESTEAFFGQGTRLTVV.

The V call is TRBV5-1, the J call TRBJ2-1, with D possibly TRBD2 on 5 matching bases. The germline gives CDR1 SGHRS, CDR2 YFSETQ. The CDR3 runs 11 residues. V was cut by 2 bases and J by 10 bases, with 7 bases left in between. CDR3 coding DNA: TGCGCCAGCAGCTTCGGGGTAGAGCAGTTCTTC. Its translation is CASSFGVEQFF.

The chain uses TRBV14 and TRBJ2-5, with D tentatively TRBD1 (6 bases). The CDR3 is 15 amino acids. Trimming took off 1 base at V and 5 bases at J, with 14 bases between the two ends. The V gene's germline CDR1 is SGHDN and CDR2 FVKESK. In DNA, the CDR3 is TGTGCCAGCAGCCAAGGGGGGCACGGTCCGGAGACCCAGTACTTC. Protein: CASSQGGHGPETQYF. The variable domain in full, completed from reference TRBV14 and TRBJ2-5, reads EAGVTQFPSHSVIEKGQTVTLRCDPISGHDNLYWYRRVMGKEIKFLLHFVKESKQDESGMPNNRFLAERTGGTYSTLKVQPAELEDSGVYFCASSQGGHGPETQYFGPGTRLLVL.

The rearrangement links TRBV5-1 to TRBJ1-5; D unclear. Looked up from germline, CDR1 is SGHRS and CDR2 is YFSETQ. The CDR3 consists of 16 residues. Between the trimmed V and J ends, which lost 3 bases and 4 bases, there was a span of 17 bases. The CDR3 DNA reads TGCGCCAGCAGCTCACCGAAGAGAACAGAAAATCAGCCCCAGCATTTT. Amino acids: CASSSPKRTENQPQHF.

The V and J genes are TRBV5-1 and TRBJ1-1, with D perhaps TRBD1 (5 bases). CDR1 SGHRS and CDR2 YFSETQ come from the germline V gene. The CDR3 runs 13 residues. V shed 0 bases and J shed 9 bases, with 12 bases lying between them. This chain's CDR3 is CASSLEGEGQAFF. The CDR3 nucleotides read TGCGCCAGCAGCTTGGAAGGGGAGGGACAAGCTTTCTTT.

The CDR3 sequence is CASSLRREDYEQYF. The CDR3, as DNA: TGCGCCAGCAGCTTGCGGCGGGAGGACTACGAGCAGTACTTC. V and J are TRBV5-1 and TRBJ2-7, with TRBD2 matching over 8 bases. Germline values: CDR1 SGHRS, CDR2 YFSETQ. This CDR3 contains 14 residues. V was pared by 1 base and J by 3 bases, with 3 bases of the junction left unmatched.

The gene calls are TRBV5-5 and TRBJ2-5, with TRBD1 identical over 9 bases. Germline CDR1 is SGHKS and CDR2 is YYEKEE (reference sequence). V gave up 0 bases and J gave up 5 bases; unmatched junction bases: 11. There are 17 residues in the CDR3. This CDR3 is CASSLGGLQGAGETQYF. The CDR3 DNA is TGTGCCAGCAGCTTGGGTGGCTTACAGGGGGCTGGGGAGACCCAGTACTTC.